The next 32 T cell receptor beta chains were all read from a single sample in a study of cytomegalovirus exposure and HLA in healthy donors. PCR was performed using 60 Vbeta and 13 Jbeta primers. TCRdb keeps only in-frame clones here, not all; method: immunoSEQ multiplex PCR. The sample yields some 140,000 clones, 70% to 75% seen once. The sequenced sample was PBMCs. These receptor sequences come from a woman between 40 and 50 years old in good health and CMV-seronegative.

The gene calls are TRBV28 and TRBJ1-2; D unresolved. Germline V lookup: CDR1 MDHEN, CDR2 SYDVKM. The V end lost 6 bases, the J end lost 8 bases, and 16 bases lay between the germline ends. The CDR3 totals 13 residues. CDR3 bases: TGTGCCAGCAGGCCCGGCGGGGTAGGAGGCTACACCTTC. Its protein product is CASRPGGVGGYTF.

The V gene is TRBV28, the J gene TRBJ1-2; D is undetermined. The CDR3 is made up of 15 amino acids. From germline, CDR1 is MDHEN and CDR2 SYDVKM. The germline V and J ends were trimmed by 2 bases and 7 bases, with 17 bases remaining between them. The CDR3 coding sequence is TGTGCCAGCAGTTTAGGCGGACTTCACAGAAGTGGCTACACCTTC. It translates to CASSLGGLHRSGYTF.

The V and J genes are TRBV19 and TRBJ2-2; D is possibly TRBD2 (6 bases). V was clipped by 4 bases and J by 0 bases, with 21 bases between them. Germline CDR1 and CDR2: LNHDA and SQIVND (reference sequence). The CDR3 consists of 19 residues. The DNA for the CDR3 is TGTGCCAGTAGTAATTGGAGGGCCAGGGCGACGACGAACACCGGGGAGCTGTTTTTT. Encoded protein: CASSNWRARATTNTGELFF.

The chain combines TRBV7-2 with TRBJ1-6; no reliable D call. CDR1 is SGHTA, CDR2 FQGNSA, per germline. The CDR3 is 13 residues long. V was pared by 5 bases and J by 9 bases, with 11 bases between. In DNA form, the CDR3 reads TGTGCCAGCAGCCCCCAGGCCTCTTCACCCCTCCACTTT. It yields the protein CASSPQASSPLHF.

The chain uses TRBV25-1 and TRBJ1-2; possibly TRBD1 for D (6 bases). CDR1 is MGHDK and CDR2 is SYGVNS in the germline V gene. The V and J ends lost 2 bases and 6 bases respectively, with 10 bases between them. The CDR3 is made up of 13 amino acids. The CDR3 loop reads CASSETGPDGYTF. The CDR3 DNA is TGTGCCAGCAGTGAAACAGGGCCGGATGGCTACACCTTC.

The chain employs TRBV7-6 and TRBJ1-2, with D tentatively TRBD1 (6 bases). The CDR3 is made up of 16 amino acids. V dropped 5 bases and J dropped 5 bases, with 21 bases sitting between them. Per germline, CDR1 SGHVS and CDR2 FNYEAQ. The CDR3 region has the DNA TGTGCCAGCAGCGTCTCCGGACAGATCACTCCATATGGCTACACCTTC. Its protein product is CASSVSGQITPYGYTF. Variable domain in full (rest from reference TRBV7-6 and TRBJ1-2): GAGVSQSPRYKVTKRGQDVALRCDPISGHVSLYWYRQALGQGPEFLTYFNYEAQQDKSGLPNDRFSAERPEGSISTLTIQRTEQRDSAMYRCASSVSGQITPYGYTFGSGTRLTVV.

V is TRBV6-5 and J is TRBJ1-1; weak D call: TRBD1 (6 bases). Trimming removed 8 bases from V and 5 bases from J, with 18 bases in between. The CDR3 has 14 residues. CDR1 MNHEY and CDR2 SVGAGI come from the germline V gene. The CDR3 sequence: CASYSRGRRTEAFF. CDR3 DNA: TGTGCCAGCTACTCGCGGGGGCGTCGGACTGAAGCTTTCTTT.

The chain is built from TRBV6-6 and TRBJ2-1; 8 nucleotides match TRBD2. V lost 7 bases to trimming and J lost 12 bases; unmatched junction nucleotides: 11. There are 13 residues in the CDR3. The germline CDR1 and CDR2 sequences are MNHNY and SVGAGI (reference sequence). The CDR3 bases are TGTGCCAGCATCTCCGGGGGGGCAGTGGGGCAGTTCTTC. It translates to CASISGGAVGQFF.

The chain employs TRBV7-9 and TRBJ2-5; D is ambiguous. Trimming cost V 6 bases and J 1 base, with 9 bases left between them. CDR1 is SEHNR, CDR2 FQNEAQ, per germline (reference sequence). The CDR3 sequence is 13 residues long. The CDR3 DNA sequence: TGTGCCAGCAGACCGAACAGCCAAGAGACCCAGTACTTC. Protein product: CASRPNSQETQYF.

The rearrangement joins TRBV6-5 to TRBJ2-5, with no clear D. The germline CDR1 and CDR2 sequences are MNHEY and SVGAGI. The CDR3 totals 12 residues. Trimming pared 6 bases from V and 7 bases from J, leaving 12 bases between. The CDR3 nucleotides read TGTGCCAGCAGGGAAGACATTGGGACCCAGTACTTC. This translates into CASREDIGTQYF.

This chain uses TRBV14 with TRBJ1-1; a weak D match, TRBD1 (5 bases). The CDR3 covers 14 residues. CDR1 and CDR2 from the germline V gene are SGHDN and FVKESK. The V gene lost 2 bases and the J gene lost 5 bases, with 12 bases spanning the gap. The CDR3 DNA reads as TGTGCCAGCAGCCAACTCCAGGGATTGACTGAAGCTTTCTTT. Amino acids: CASSQLQGLTEAFF.

The V call is TRBV16, the J call TRBJ1-3, with 7 bases fitting TRBD1. CDR1 and CDR2 (germline): KGHSY, FQNENV. V dropped 4 bases and J dropped 2; count of bases not matched to a gene: 11. This CDR3 contains 17 residues. CDR3 sequence (DNA): TGTGCCAGCAGCCCGCAGAGGGGGCCGGTTACTGGAAACACCATATATTTT. Translated: CASSPQRGPVTGNTIYF.

The genes are TRBV4-1 and TRBJ1-5; 7 positions match TRBD1. V was clipped by 0 bases and J by 8 bases; unmatched bases: 13. The CDR3 contains 17 residues. Germline CDR1 and CDR2: MGHRA and YSYEKL. CDR3: CASSQDGGFDRDEPQHF. The CDR3 DNA reads as TGCGCCAGCAGCCAAGATGGGGGCTTTGACAGGGACGAGCCCCAGCATTTT.

This chain connects TRBV6-6 to TRBJ1-2, with D tentatively TRBD1 (5 bases). The CDR3 covers 13 residues. Germline lookup yields CDR1 MNHNY and CDR2 SVGAGI (reference sequence). V was shortened by 6 bases and J by 4 bases, with 12 bases between the two germline ends. In DNA, the CDR3 is TGTGCCAGCAGCCCGGGACTCGTCTATGGCTACACCTTC. As protein: CASSPGLVYGYTF.

The CDR3 DNA sequence: TGCGCCAGCAGCCAAGTGGGGAGTCCGTCCTACGAGCAGTACTTC. Residues: CASSQVGSPSYEQYF. The chain combines TRBV4-1 with TRBJ2-5; D may be TRBD2 (5 bases). The last part of the DNA fits TRBJ2-7 better; the J call may be wrong. Germline CDR1 is MGHRA and CDR2 is YSYEKL. This CDR3 has 15 residues.

V usage is TRBV19 and J usage is TRBJ1-6; perhaps TRBD1 as D (5 bases). Trimming stripped 4 bases from V and 0 bases from J, with 16 bases between. Germline V gene lookup returns CDR1 LNHDA and CDR2 SQIVND (reference sequence). CDR3 length equals 18 residues. The CDR3 DNA reads as TGTGCCAGTAGTACCCTTCGGGGGGGAAGCTCCTATAATTCACCCCTCCACTTT. Its protein product is CASSTLRGGSSYNSPLHF.

This clone has only a few counts. V is TRBV9 and J is TRBJ1-1, with D perhaps matching TRBD1 (5 bases). The CDR3 totals 15 residues. The germline V gene has CDR1 SGDLS and CDR2 YYNGEE. Trimming took off 0 bases at V and 11 bases at J, with 20 bases between the two ends. In DNA, the CDR3 is TGTGCCAGCAGCGTAGAAGGAACGGGGGGAGGGACGGCTTTCTTT. Translated: CASSVEGTGGGTAFF.

The chain combines TRBV13 with TRBJ2-3; 10 bases fit TRBD1. This CDR3 spans 18 amino acids. Looked up from germline, CDR1 is PRHDT and CDR2 is FYEKMQ (reference sequence). The V gene end was trimmed by 5 bases and the J gene end by 2 bases; junction bases not matched to a gene: 13. The CDR3 DNA is TGTGCCAGCAGCCCCCGGGGGACAGGGGTTATCCACACAGATACGCAGTATTTT. The encoded protein is CASSPRGTGVIHTDTQYF.

This clone was counted a single time. This chain links TRBV4-2 with TRBJ2-3, with 8 bases lining up with TRBD2. The length of the CDR3 is 17 residues. The V and J ends lost 4 bases and 1 base, in that order; junction bases with no gene match: 10. Germline V gives CDR1 LGHNA, CDR2 YNFKEQ. CDR3 sequence (DNA): TGTGCCAGCAGCCCCCTAAAGCTGCGGGGGGGCACAGATACGCAGTATTTT. It encodes CASSPLKLRGGTDTQYF.

The genes are TRBV19 and TRBJ1-5; D is perhaps TRBD1 (6 bases). The CDR3 extends over 16 amino acids. Per germline, CDR1 LNHDA and CDR2 SQIVND (reference sequence). V gave up 4 bases and J gave up 0 bases, with 13 bases separating them. The CDR3, as DNA: TGTGCCAGTAGTACCCGAAGACAGGTTAGCAATCAGCCCCAGCATTTT. Residues: CASSTRRQVSNQPQHF.

The chain combines TRBV5-8 with TRBJ1-5; 8 bases map to TRBD1. Germline V gene sequence: CDR1 SGHTS, CDR2 YDEGEE. V was clipped by 2 bases and J by 0 bases; unmatched bases: 10. CDR3 length: 18 amino acids. CDR3 sequence (DNA): TGTGCCAGCAGCTTTCTTTTCGGACAGGGATTTAGCAATCAGCCCCAGCATTTT. Translation: CASSFLFGQGFSNQPQHF.

The chain employs TRBV5-1 and TRBJ2-3; TRBD1 matches 8 bases. The CDR3 covers 14 residues. Per germline, CDR1 SGHRS and CDR2 YFSETQ. With V trimmed by 2 bases and J by 5 bases, 4 bases remained unmatched. This chain's CDR3 is CASSLPTGGDTQYF. The DNA of the CDR3 is TGCGCCAGCAGCTTACCCACAGGGGGAGATACGCAGTATTTT.

The gene calls are TRBV7-9 and TRBJ1-2; D is perhaps TRBD1 (5 bases). Trimming stripped 4 bases from V and 5 bases from J, with 17 bases between. The CDR3 totals 15 residues. In germline, CDR1 is SEHNR, CDR2 FQNEAQ (reference sequence). CDR3 DNA sequence: TGTGCCAGCAGCTCCCTTAGGGGCAGAAATTATGGCTACACCTTC. Translating it yields CASSSLRGRNYGYTF.

This chain uses TRBV5-8 with TRBJ1-2, with D possibly being TRBD1 (6 bases). The CDR3 spans 13 residues. Trimming removed 4 bases at V and 2 bases at J, with 9 bases between. Germline CDR1 reads SGHTS; CDR2 reads YDEGEE. The CDR3 DNA reads TGTGCCAGCAGCCCCGGACAGAACTATGGCTACACCTTC. This sequence encodes CASSPGQNYGYTF.

V is TRBV19 and J is TRBJ2-1, with a weak D call TRBD2 (6 bases). CDR1 is LNHDA, CDR2 SQIVND, per germline (reference sequence). The CDR3 consists of 16 residues. Between the trimmed V and J ends, which lost 5 bases and 7 bases, there was a span of 21 bases. The CDR3 nucleotides read TGTGCCAGTAGTGTCCCGGGACTCAATCACCCTAATGAGCAGTTCTTC. It specifies CASSVPGLNHPNEQFF.

The chain carries TRBV14 and TRBJ2-1; TRBD2 might be the D (5 bases). Trimming took off 4 bases at V and 11 bases at J, with 12 bases between the two ends. The CDR3 is made up of 12 amino acids. The germline V gene has CDR1 SGHDN and CDR2 FVKESK. CDR3 DNA sequence: TGTGCCAGCAGCCCGTCCTTCGGGAAGCAGTTCTTC. Translating it yields CASSPSFGKQFF. The entire variable domain, with the rest obtained from reference TRBV14 and TRBJ2-1, is as follows: EAGVTQFPSHSVIEKGQTVTLRCDPISGHDNLYWYRRVMGKEIKFLLHFVKESKQDESGMPNNRFLAERTGGTYSTLKVQPAELEDSGVYFCASSPSFGKQFFGPGTRLTVL.

This clone was detected a few times. In DNA, the CDR3 is TGCGCCAGCAGCTTGGGAGGGAGGAACACTGAAGCTTTCTTT. This encodes CASSLGGRNTEAFF. V and J are TRBV5-1 and TRBJ1-1, with no clear D. The germline CDR1 and CDR2 sequences are SGHRS and YFSETQ. Trimming shortened V by 0 bases and J by 1 base, and 7 bases separated the two germline ends. There are 14 residues in the CDR3.

There are a few counts of this clone. The sample carries other DNA sequences with the same CDR3. The chain combines TRBV7-2 with TRBJ1-5; a possible D gene is TRBD1 (6 bases). This CDR3 contains 14 residues. The germline V gene has CDR1 SGHTA and CDR2 FQGNSA. V shed 5 bases and J shed 7 bases, with 15 bases lying between them. This chain's CDR3 is CASSLRGGDQPQHF. The CDR3 coding sequence is TGTGCCAGCAGCCTAAGGGGGGGAGACCAGCCCCAGCATTTT.

The rearrangement uses TRBV28 and TRBJ1-2; D uncertain. Germline CDR1 and CDR2: MDHEN and SYDVKM. Trimming cost V 3 bases and J 7 bases, with 12 bases left between them. This CDR3 has 13 amino acids. This CDR3 reads CASSFTSGRGYTF. DNA of the CDR3: TGTGCCAGCAGTTTTACTAGCGGACGTGGCTACACCTTC.

In the case of this clone: One end of the junction varies from germline; a read error may be responsible. V gene TRBV28 combines with J gene TRBJ1-6; possible D gene TRBD1, 5 bases. CDR3 length: 12 amino acids. Germline assignment: CDR1 MDHEN and CDR2 SYDVKM. The CDR3 is CAGRTLNSPLHF. The CDR3 coding sequence is TGTGCCGGCAGGACACTTAATTCACCCCTCCACTTT.

The genes are TRBV7-3 and TRBJ1-2; the D gene is possibly TRBD1 (6 bases). This CDR3 is built from 15 residues. The V gene lost 7 bases and the J gene lost 1 base, with 16 bases spanning the gap. From germline, CDR1 is SGHTA and CDR2 FQGTGA. Here the CDR3 DNA reads TGTGCCAGCAAACCTTACGCACAGGGTAACTATGGCTACACCTTC. It encodes CASKPYAQGNYGYTF.

The chain recombines TRBV5-6 with TRBJ1-2; 10 bases are a match to TRBD1. The CDR3 spans 15 residues. V trimming: 2 bases; J trimming: 6 bases; junction bases outside the gene matches: 7. The germline gives CDR1 SGHDT, CDR2 YYEEEE. In DNA, the CDR3 is TGTGCCAGCAGCTTTCGGGACAGGGGCTTAAATGGCTACACCTTC. It encodes CASSFRDRGLNGYTF.